This record looks at one T cell receptor beta chain sequence and its context. Its antigen specificity is not known. No base quality information exists; no much larger clone differs at one position. The library was produced with the immunoSEQ multiplex PCR assay. A mixture of 60 forward primers for TCR Vbeta segments and 13 reverse primers for TCR Jbeta segments was used in the multiplex PCR. The CDR3 region of rearranged TCR beta genes was amplified from genomic DNA with a multiplex PCR assay. On the Illumina HiSeq System, the amplified TCR beta libraries were sequenced as 87-base-pair reads. The authors' pipeline ran thus. In a later analysis, roughly 80 million unique TCR beta chains were counted across the roughly 670 repertoires, and approximately 11 million of these chains were shared by at least two donors. To remove PCR and sequencing errors, raw reads were error-corrected and collapsed into unique sequences using a nearest-neighbor algorithm that merged closely related sequences. To assign V, D and J gene segments, CDR3 sequences were aligned to IMGT reference sequences. Each retained sequence needed at least a six-nucleotide match to both a V gene segment and a J gene segment. Rearrangements were classified as productive when the CDR3 lacked stop codons and remained in frame with V and J, and all other rearrangements were classified as non-productive. CDR3 was defined by IMGT convention, running from the second conserved V-encoded cysteine to the conserved J-encoded phenylalanine. The earlier analysis of 500 to 750 of the donors excluded any sequence lacking an unambiguous match to a single V gene segment. An earlier analysis of over 450 of the donors classified V segments as functional when productive rearrangements were above 56.7% and as segregating when the standard deviation between donors was above 5%. A statistical classification framework was built for diagnosing cytomegalovirus status from the catalog of TCR beta chain sequences. In a later analysis, V and J genes were assigned by comparing TCR nucleotide sequences against IMGT/GENE-DB human TR gene sequences. A later analysis assigned CDR3 sequences and most-parsimonious VDJ recombination scenarios with the TCRdist pipeline. In a later analysis, each TCR beta chain was defined by its CDR3 amino acid sequence together with its V-gene family, and reads lacking a unique V-gene family were excluded. As a way to deal with suspected cross-contamination and a sequencing artifact, a later analysis dropped 500 to 700 nucleotide sequences that were highly shared and had low generation probability. A later analysis calculated a clonal expansion index for each public chain from normalized within-repertoire ranks of inferred template counts. A later analysis computed generation probabilities with a VDJ recombination model fitted to out-of-frame rearrangements, and checked the results against IGoR. A later analysis scored TCR-TCR, TCR-HLA and TCR-CMV co-occurrence with hypergeometric tests, applying a repertoire-size bias correction to TCR pairs. A later analysis estimated false discovery rates by permuting HLA or CMV assignments 20 times. In a later analysis, co-occurring TCRs were grouped using DBSCAN, with TCRdist sequence similarity added in when clustering inside HLA-allele-positive subsets. For co-occurrence clustering, repertoires with fewer than 30,000 or more than 120,000 public chains were excluded, along with four or five repertoires with anomalous nucleotide sharing. TCRdb holds this immuneACCESS table with in-frame rearrangements only. Some clones are missing; in checked studies, unresolved V genes explain under half, and the rest has no known cause. D and trimming were read from the DNA, whereas the V and J calls and clone size are those reported in that table. In all, the sample holds approximately 170,000 clones, and approximately 80% of those were seen once. The ten largest clones add up to approximately 2.4% of the sample.

This record comes from a study of cytomegalovirus exposure and HLA in healthy donors (dated 2017 in TCRdb). For context, the study as a whole: According to an earlier analysis of 550 to 700 of the donors, roughly 180 million T cells yielded 117 million unique TCR beta sequences and less than 300 Gb of sequence data. An early release covering about 600 HLA-typed donors comprised approximately 290 gigabases of sequencing data and 85 million or so unique TCR sequences. The aim of the study was to test whether cataloging public T cell receptors could identify signatures of past pathogen exposure. In addition to the first cohort of roughly 700 subjects, a separate validation cohort of 100 to 150 different subjects was used. Class I and class II HLA loci were covered by the typing at four-digit resolution. To study patterns of TCR occurrence, a later analysis re-analyzed previously published TCR beta repertoires from hundreds of donors and added high-resolution HLA genotyping. In the later analysis, no new phenotypic data were used to find candidate immune exposures; instead, reliance was placed on TCR beta sequences and their occurrence across donors. Typing coverage differed by locus: A, B, C, DRB1 and DQB1 were typed in roughly 629-640 donors, DQA1 in about 500, DPA1 in approximately 610, and DPB1 in roughly 470. The genetic ancestry cluster associated with self-reported Caucasian donors included 81% of the approximately 410 genotyped donors. The study used immunosequencing to profile the T cell repertoires of more than 650 subjects and linked those repertoires to cytomegalovirus serostatus. An earlier analysis of several hundred of the donors used high-throughput TCR beta sequencing to judge whether each TCR beta V gene segment behaved as functional or pseudogenic. Roughly five DR-DQ haplotypes were treated as single units for association and clustering because of strong linkage in the cohort. Among over 350 genotyped donors of the cohort, an average of about 240,000 unique TCR beta nucleotide sequences were sequenced per donor, around 20% of them non-productive. Donor age, sex, ethnicity and CMV serostatus were collected together with the repertoire data. A later genetic analysis used genome-wide SNP genotypes for about 55% of the 666 donors, treating that subset as a discovery cohort. Every repertoire in the discovery cohort had been generated on one and the same sequencing platform. High-throughput TCR immunosequencing, statistical association of individual TCRs with disease status, and machine learning were combined to predict cytomegalovirus infection status.

The cohort comprised 550 to 700 healthy bone marrow donors. At the time of sampling, every cohort member was nominally healthy, though immune exposures that went unrecorded were likely present. The donor was CMV seronegative and was included in the group of 352 seronegative cohort members. Each donor provided a peripheral blood sample, and peripheral blood mononuclear cells were used for TCR beta sequencing. The Qiagen DNeasy Blood Extraction Kit was used to extract genomic DNA from the blood cell samples. Points the paper makes about the study in general: A further reported finding was that TCR beta sequences accurately predicted the HLA-A and HLA-B alleles for most subjects in the first cohort. Correlated functional status among segregating V segments might be attributable to linkage disequilibrium, but an unknown experimental factor could not be ruled out. Presence/absence analyses assumed roughly uniform sequencing depth across donors, an assumption that may not hold. Most TCR sequences were observed very rarely across donors, whereas some public TCRs were present in many individuals. The only immune exposure information available for the cohort was CMV serostatus. Because counts were too low, roughly 18 rarely observed V segments, including chromosome 9 orphons, were left out of the earlier analysis of about 500 of the donors. It was suggested by the authors that the approach could potentially be generalized to other disease states and immunological phenotypes. A few of the identified cytomegalovirus-associated TCR beta chains were confirmed in vitro to be specific for cytomegalovirus antigens. Assigning TCR associations to individual alleles was difficult when HLA alleles, especially DR and DQ, strongly co-occurred. A later analysis found that HLA-associated TCR beta chains were more clonally expanded and had lower generation probabilities than equally common non-associated chains. A later genetic analysis reported fewer N-insertions in productive TCRs among donors in an Asian-associated ancestry cluster than the roughly 620-donor mean. The classifier was reported to diagnose cytomegalovirus status with high specificity and sensitivity in both the original and validation cohorts. In the study, some 180 TCR beta chains were listed as associated with cytomegalovirus. In a later analysis, about 17,000 TCR beta sequences were associated with specific HLA alleles at a false discovery rate of 0.05. According to a later analysis, TCR association rates differed among HLA loci, with DRB1 alleles showing the most associated TCRs and HLA-C alleles showing the fewest. Several of the top co-occurrence clusters appeared to be linked to parvovirus B19, influenza, CMV and Epstein-Barr virus, according to a later analysis. In an earlier analysis of some 500 of the donors, most TCR beta V segments were observed in productive rearrangements about 90% or about 30% of the time, broadly matching IMGT annotations. A cluster of highly shared sequence variants was judged likely to be a technical artifact of the sequencing pipeline. Because HLA typing was missing for some donors at each locus, association tests included only the typed subset. The cohort was sequenced for TCR beta chains only, and without alpha or paired-chain data the features that could be detected were limited. In a later analysis, most CMV-associated TCR beta chains were found to appear HLA-restricted, with HLA associations seemingly driven largely by CMV exposure. An association between a missense DCLRE1C variant and V-gene and J-gene trimming of TCR beta chains was found in a later genetic analysis and replicated in an independent cohort.

What was sequenced was PBMCs. The clonotype originates from a male donor in good health and CMV-seronegative.

At the DNA level, the sequence is TGTGCCAGCAGTTATAGGGACAAACTGAACACTGAAGCTTTCTTT. Protein translation: CASSYRDKLNTEAFF. Here the chain combines TRBV6-5 and TRBJ1-1, with TRBD1 as a weak D call on 6 bases. Trimming takes 3 bases from V and 0 bases from J, and the germline ends sit 11 bases apart. Taken from cysteine to phenylalanine, the CDR3 has 15 residues. Of the read, only the CDR3 DNA is kept; its 45 bases are in frame from base 1. Based on the germline V gene, the CDR1 and CDR2 sequences are MNHEY and SVGAGI.